These T cell receptor beta chains were read from a single sample in a study of blood T cell repertoires in COVID-19. Assay: immunoSEQ multiplex PCR; the TCRdb copy retains only in-frame clones and omits some. Of 60,000 to 65,000 clones in the sample, just under 75% were seen once. The sample taken for sequencing was peripheral blood. Source of these receptors: a woman aged 65 to 85 with COVID-19, enrolled during active disease. Both conserved end residues are part of each CDR3. A D gene is named only where the DNA matches it firmly. Not every row has a clone size; where given, it reads once, few, many or a size class.

v_gene	abundance	j_gene	d_gene	CDR3nt	CDR3aa
TRBV4-3	.	TRBJ2-1	.	TGCGCCAGCAGCCAAGATCGAGCGGATTCCTACAATGAGCAGTTCTTC	CASSQDRADSYNEQFF
TRBV7-9	once	TRBJ2-3	.	TGTGCCAGCAGCCCACAGGGAGATACGCAGTATTTT	CASSPQGDTQYF
TRBV10-3	.	TRBJ2-3	TRBD2	TGTGCCATCAGCCAATACCTAGCGGGAGGCCCCGAAGATACGCAGTATTTT	CAISQYLAGGPEDTQYF
TRBV7-9	.	TRBJ1-1	TRBD1	TGTGCCAGCAGCCTGGGACAGGGGTATTCTGAAGCTTTCTTT	CASSLGQGYSEAFF
TRBV18	many	TRBJ1-1	.	TGTGCCAGCTCACCGACAGGGAACACTGAAGCTTTCTTT	CASSPTGNTEAFF
TRBV19	.	TRBJ1-1	.	TGTGCCAGTAGTACCAGGGTGCCCAACACTGAAGCTTTCTTT	CASSTRVPNTEAFF
TRBV5-1	.	TRBJ1-5	.	TGCGCCAGCAGAAGAGATAGCAATCAGCCCCAGCATTTT	CASRRDSNQPQHF
TRBV5-6	.	TRBJ1-1	.	TGTGCCAGCAGCTTGGTGACGGGGGAAAACTCTGAAGCTTTCTTT	CASSLVTGENSEAFF
TRBV2	.	TRBJ1-5	.	TGTGCCAGCAGTGTACACGGGATAAGCAATCAGCCCCAGCATTTT	CASSVHGISNQPQHF
TRBV4-3	.	TRBJ1-2	.	TGCGCCAGCAGCCAAGATTTCAGGGAGGACTATGGCTACACCTTC	CASSQDFREDYGYTF
TRBV3-1/TRBV3-2	.	TRBJ1-1	.	TGTGCCAGCAGCCTAGTCGAGTCTGAAGCTTTCTTT	CASSLVESEAFF
TRBV7-3	.	TRBJ2-1	.	TGTGCCAGCAGCCCCGGTCGGGGACAAGAGCAGTTCTTC	CASSPGRGQEQFF
TRBV9	.	TRBJ2-2	TRBD1	TGTGCCAGCAGCGTGGGACAGCCGAACACCGGGGAGCTGTTTTTT	CASSVGQPNTGELFF
TRBV13	.	TRBJ1-6	TRBD1	TGTGCCAGCACAGGGGGTACACCCCTCCACTTT	CASTGGTPLHF
TRBV7-6	.	TRBJ2-3	.	TGTGCCAGCAGCTTAGGGACTCGACCCGCAGATACGCAGTATTTT	CASSLGTRPADTQYF
TRBV7-8	.	TRBJ2-5	.	TGTGCCAGCAGCGATCTCCCCGCCGCCCAGGGGACCCAGTACTTC	CASSDLPAAQGTQYF
TRBV2	.	TRBJ1-1	.	TGTGCCAGCAGTGCTACAGGGTTTACTGAAGCTTTCTTT	CASSATGFTEAFF
TRBV3-1/TRBV3-2	few	TRBJ2-2	.	TGTGCCAGCAGCCCGACTACTAGGTCCGGGGAGCTGTTTTTT	CASSPTTRSGELFF
TRBV3-1/TRBV3-2	.	TRBJ2-1	TRBD2	TGTGCCAGCAGTCGGACGGCCGGGGGGGGACATGAGCAGTTCTTC	CASSRTAGGGHEQFF
TRBV4-2	few	TRBJ2-2	.	TGTGCCAGCAGCCAAGATTTGGGCGGGAAGAACACCGGGGAGCTGTTTTTT	CASSQDLGGKNTGELFF
TRBV5-1	once	TRBJ2-1	TRBD2	TGCGCCAGCAGCTCACTGACTAGCGGGGGGAACGATGAGCAGTTCTTC	CASSSLTSGGNDEQFF
TRBV7-2	.	TRBJ2-1	TRBD2	TGTGCCAGCAGGGAGGGCGGGAGACCCTACAATGAGCAGTTCTTC	CASREGGRPYNEQFF
TRBV11-2	.	TRBJ1-4	TRBD1	TGTGCCAGCAGCCAGACAGGGAACGAAAAACTGTTTTTT	CASSQTGNEKLFF
TRBV5-5	.	TRBJ1-2	TRBD1	TGTGCCAGCAGCAAGGACAGGACTCGGGATGGCTACACCTTC	CASSKDRTRDGYTF
TRBV24-1	.	TRBJ2-3	TRBD2	TGTGCCACCAGTGATAGCGGGGGGTCAGATACGCAGTATTTT	CATSDSGGSDTQYF
TRBV11-3	.	TRBJ1-4	.	TGTGCCAGCAGCCCTAGGGGTGAAAAACTGTTTTTT	CASSPRGEKLFF